The 8 T cell receptor beta chains below come from one sample, sequenced in a study of T cell repertoires in cytomegalovirus infection. MiXCR, applied by TCRdb to the reads, yields one record per CDR3 protein. The table has some 300,000 distinct CDR3 sequences, roughly 15% seen once; the top ten hold about 8.7%. Sequencing was performed on PBMCs. All receptors come from a human donor in good health (CMV status not recorded). Some clones in this sample may be carry-over from other donors' samples.

This chain links TRBV20-1 with TRBJ1-2; D uncertain. Deletions cut 3 bases from V and 4 bases from J, with 9 bases between. CDR1 DFQATT and CDR2 SNEGSKA come from the germline V gene (reference sequence). This CDR3 has 12 amino acids. CDR3 in DNA: TGCAGTGCTAGCGGTCAGAGCTATGGCTACACCTTC. Its protein product is CSASGQSYGYTF.

This clonotype has a count of ten or more. This chain uses TRBV5-6 with TRBJ2-4, with D unresolved. The length of the CDR3 is 17 residues. CDR1 is SGHDT, CDR2 YYEEEE, per germline. Trimming took 1 base from V and 0 from J, leaving 14 bases between them. The CDR3 loop is CASSLRTANLAKNIQYF. The CDR3 bases are TGTGCCAGCAGCTTGCGCACAGCCAACCTAGCCAAAAACATTCAGTACTTC.

This clonotype showed up many times. The genes are TRBV7-8 and TRBJ1-6, with a possible D match to TRBD1 (6 bases). V dropped 5 bases and J dropped 6 bases, with 17 bases sitting between them. The CDR3 has 16 residues. Germline V gene sequence: CDR1 SGHVS, CDR2 FQNEAQ. The CDR3 region has the DNA TGTGCCAGCAGCCTAGGGGACACGATTCGTAATTCACCCCTCCACTTT. Translation gives CASSLGDTIRNSPLHF.

There are many counts of this clonotype. The chain is built from TRBV7-2 and TRBJ2-1; 12 bases align to TRBD2. V dropped 1 base and J dropped 7; count of bases not matched to a gene: 20. There are 21 residues in the CDR3. Per the germline V gene, CDR1 is SGHTA and CDR2 is FQGNSA. The CDR3 protein is CASSLVMRSGWTSGKGNEQFF. DNA for the CDR3: TGTGCCAGCAGCTTAGTTATGAGGTCGGGCTGGACTAGCGGGAAAGGGAATGAGCAGTTCTTC.

Ten or more counts support this clonotype. The rearrangement joins TRBV7-2 to TRBJ2-3, with 13 bases that match TRBD2. Germline values: CDR1 SGHTA, CDR2 FQGNSA. The CDR3 runs to 17 residues. Germline trimming cut 4 bases from V and 1 base from J; bases unmatched to any gene: 5. The CDR3 here is CASSSGTSGTRTDTQYF. The CDR3 DNA reads TGTGCCAGCAGCTCCGGGACTAGCGGGACTCGCACAGATACGCAGTATTTT.

This clonotype has ten or more counts. V gene TRBV2 combines with J gene TRBJ1-1, with D possibly TRBD1 on 6 matching bases. The germline V and J ends were trimmed by 7 bases and 0 bases, with 9 bases remaining between them. Germline CDR1 and CDR2: SNHLY and FYNNEI. CDR3 length: 13 amino acids. This chain's CDR3 is CASTGALNTEAFF. The CDR3 DNA reads as TGTGCCAGCACGGGGGCATTGAACACTGAAGCTTTCTTT.

As to this clonotype: It is likely a read error, because the conserved phenylalanine at the end of the CDR3 is missing. The rearrangement links TRBV18 to TRBJ1-5; maybe TRBD1 (5 bases). Looked up from germline, CDR1 is KGHSH and CDR2 is LQKENI. V dropped 3 bases and J dropped 0 bases, with 12 bases sitting between them. This CDR3 has 16 residues. The CDR3: CASSPRGLSSNQPQHL. In nucleotides, the CDR3 is TGTGCCAGCTCACCTAGGGGACTGAGTAGCAATCAGCCCCAGCATCTT.

This clonotype appeared a few times. This chain uses TRBV7-9 with TRBJ2-5; 13 bases align to TRBD2. CDR1 and CDR2 from the germline V gene are SEHNR and FQNEAQ (reference sequence). CDR3 length: 17 amino acids. V gave up 5 bases and J gave up 5 bases; unmatched junction bases: 11. CDR3 DNA sequence: TGTGCCAGCAGCGCCGGGACTAGCGGGATCCCTGGGGAGACCCAGTACTTC. The encoded protein is CASSAGTSGIPGETQYF.